This is a list of T cell receptor beta chains from one sample in a study of metastatic and nonmetastatic thyroid tumors. TCRdb re-analyzed the PCR reads through MiXCR. The sample lists 60,000 or so clones, approximately 4.1% seen once, with 20% to 25% in the top ten. The sequencing input was blood. Receptors originate from a female donor with papillary thyroid cancer or a benign thyroid nodule (not recorded which). Some clones in this sample may be carry-over from other donors' samples. Each CDR3 is given with its conserved first and last residue. A D gene is named only where the DNA matches it firmly. Part of the rows lack a size; the others show once, few, many or a class for expanded clones.

>TRBV4-2|14|TRBD2|TRBJ2-5|many
CASSLGPGGETQYF
TGTGCCAGCAGCCTAGGCCCGGGGGGTGAGACCCAGTACTTC
>TRBV20-1|12|TRBD2|TRBJ2-1|many
CSGKRDYNEQFF
TGCAGTGGGAAGCGGGACTACAATGAGCAGTTCTTC
>TRBV20-1|13|TRBD1|TRBJ1-2|many
CSAQRQGSAGYTF
TGCAGTGCCCAAAGACAGGGGTCGGCGGGCTACACCTTC
>TRBV20-1|15|TRBD1|TRBJ2-7|.
CCSTGGQGALYEQYF
TGCTGTTCCACCGGGGGACAGGGGGCCCTATACGAGCAGTACTTC
>TRBV20-1|17|TRBD1|TRBJ2-7|many
CSASLRPQTGGAYEQYF
TGCAGTGCTAGCCTTAGACCCCAGACAGGGGGAGCCTACGAGCAGTACTTC
>TRBV4-1|15|.|TRBJ1-2|few
CASSQDGRDFYGYTF
TGCGCCAGCAGCCAAGACGGAAGGGACTTCTATGGCTACACCTTC
>TRBV6-2/TRBV6-3|12|.|TRBJ1-5|many
CASSYGNQPQHF
TGTGCCAGCAGTTACGGCAATCAGCCCCAGCATTTT
>TRBV9|14|.|TRBJ2-5|.
CASSPTGEIETQYF
TGTGCCAGCAGTCCCACCGGGGAGATAGAGACCCAGTACTTC
>TRBV5-8|15|TRBD2|TRBJ2-1|many
CASSLAGGWENEQFF
TGTGCCAGCAGCTTAGCGGGAGGTTGGGAAAATGAGCAGTTCTTC
>TRBV7-2|13|.|TRBJ1-6|.
CASSLEGPSPLHF
TGTGCCAGCAGCTTAGAGGGGCCTTCACCCCTCCACTTT
>TRBV5-4|12|TRBD2|TRBJ2-7|many
CASSWGGDEQYF
TGTGCCAGCAGCTGGGGGGGGGACGAGCAGTACTTC
>TRBV2|14|.|TRBJ1-6|many
CASRMDSPSRSLHF
TGTGCCAGCAGGATGGACAGCCCCTCTCGGTCCCTCCACTTT
>TRBV11-2|15|TRBD1|TRBJ1-1|many
CASSFGQGMNTEAFF
TGTGCCAGCAGCTTTGGACAGGGGATGAACACTGAAGCTTTCTTT
>TRBV5-6|14|.|TRBJ1-1|many
CASSLYRANTEAFF
TGTGCCAGCAGCTTGTACAGGGCGAACACTGAAGCTTTCTTT
>TRBV5-1|16|TRBD1|TRBJ2-2|many
CASSLFRRGLGGELFF
TGCGCCAGCAGCTTGTTTCGCAGGGGGCTTGGCGGGGAGCTGTTTTTT
>TRBV20-1|15|TRBD1|TRBJ1-5|many
CSAATGGLGNQPQHF
TGCAGTGCTGCGACAGGGGGACTTGGCAATCAGCCCCAGCATTTT
>TRBV6-4|15|TRBD1|TRBJ2-1|.
CASGEDRDSYNEQFF
TGTGCCAGCGGGGAAGACAGGGACTCCTACAATGAGCAGTTCTTC
>TRBV6-1|15|.|TRBJ2-3|.
CASSRIPESTDTQYF
TGTGCCAGCAGTCGAATCCCAGAGAGCACAGATACGCAGTATTTT
>TRBV6-1|16|.|TRBJ2-3|few
CASSDGAPGSGDTQYF
TGTGCCAGCAGTGACGGGGCCCCAGGTTCAGGAGATACGCAGTATTTT
>TRBV28|13|TRBD1|TRBJ2-7|many
CASSLGHRGEQYF
TGTGCCAGCAGTTTGGGCCACAGGGGCGAGCAGTACTTC
>TRBV6-1|13|.|TRBJ2-7|many
CATSRDTLYEQYF
TGTGCCACTTCCCGGGACACCCTCTACGAGCAGTACTTC
>TRBV7-9|14|.|TRBJ1-5|many
CASSFQGSNQPQHF
TGTGCCAGCAGCTTTCAGGGTAGTAATCAGCCCCAGCATTTT
>TRBV6-1|20|TRBD2|TRBJ2-2|few
CASSFEPAGTIFFATVELFF
TGTGCCAGCAGCTTTGAACCCGCCGGGACTATATTCTTTGCCACCGTGGAGCTGTTTTTT
>TRBV6-4|16|TRBD2|TRBJ2-7|.
CASRVLAGIPIFEQYF
TGTGCCAGCAGGGTGTTAGCGGGGATTCCTATCTTCGAGCAGTACTTC
>TRBV12-3/TRBV12-4|14|.|TRBJ2-1|few
CASTRLSGYSEQFF
TGTGCCAGCACCCGCCTCTCTGGGTACAGTGAGCAGTTCTTC
>TRBV2|16|.|TRBJ2-7|few
CASSDPGRTGSYEQYF
TGTGCCAGCAGTGACCCGGGACGGACCGGATCCTACGAGCAGTACTTC
>TRBV20-1|16|.|TRBJ2-4|many
CSAGGRTTGAKNIQYF
TGCAGTGCAGGTGGACGTACTACCGGAGCCAAAAACATTCAGTACTTC
>TRBV2|14|TRBD1|TRBJ1-2|.
CASSARGPHYCYTF
TGTGCCAGCAGTGCTAGGGGGCCCCACTATTGCTACACCTTC
>TRBV5-1|15|.|TRBJ2-6|many
CASSLVLSGANVLTF
TGCGCCAGCAGCTTGGTGCTCTCTGGGGCCAACGTCCTGACTTTC